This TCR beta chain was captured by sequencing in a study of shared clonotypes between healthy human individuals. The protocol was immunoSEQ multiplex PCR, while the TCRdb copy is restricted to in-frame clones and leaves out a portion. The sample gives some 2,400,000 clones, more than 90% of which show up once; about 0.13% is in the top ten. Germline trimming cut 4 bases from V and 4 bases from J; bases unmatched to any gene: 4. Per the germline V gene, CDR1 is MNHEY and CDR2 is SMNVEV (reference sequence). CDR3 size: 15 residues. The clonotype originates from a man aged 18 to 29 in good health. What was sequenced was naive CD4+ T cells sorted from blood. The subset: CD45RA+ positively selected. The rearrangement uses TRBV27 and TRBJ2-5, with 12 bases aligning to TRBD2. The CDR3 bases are TGTGCCAGCAGTTCTAGCGGGGGGGCCGTAGAGACCCAGTACTTC. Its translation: CASSSSGGAVETQYF.